A selection of T cell receptor beta chains follows, all from one sample in a study of T cell repertoires in cytomegalovirus infection. From the reads, TCRdb called clonotypes with MiXCR, one entry per CDR3 protein. Counted here are some 120,000 distinct CDR3 sequences, roughly 9.1% occurring once; the ten biggest clones make up over 25%. Their antigen targets remain unknown. Sequencing was done on a sample of PBMCs, sequenced either directly or after in vitro stimulation (not recorded which). These receptors came from a human donor in good health (CMV status not recorded). Some clones in this sample may be carry-over from other donors' samples. Both conserved end residues are part of each CDR3. D genes are given only for firm matches. Clone size, where shown, is once, few, many, or a class for clones that have expanded.

D	V	size	J	CDR3	DNA
.	TRBV5-8	many	TRBJ1-5	CASSRGTVQGSNQPQHF	TGTGCCAGCAGCCGTGGGACTGTTCAAGGTAGCAATCAGCCCCAGCATTTT
.	TRBV28	few	TRBJ1-1	CASSGSAVNTEAFF	TGTGCCAGCAGTGGGTCCGCGGTGAACACTGAAGCTTTCTTT
.	TRBV25-1	many	TRBJ2-7	CASWENYEQYF	TGTGCCAGCTGGGAGAACTACGAGCAGTACTTC
TRBD1	TRBV7-2	many	TRBJ1-2	CASSTGQGLGYTF	TGTGCCAGCAGCACCGGACAGGGGCTGGGCTACACCTTC
TRBD1	TRBV25-1	.	TRBJ2-1	CASSEHRGINNEQFF	TGTGCCAGCAGTGAACACAGGGGAATAAACAATGAGCAGTTCTTC
TRBD2	TRBV6-2/TRBV6-3	many	TRBJ2-1	CASSYASGANEQFF	TGTGCCAGCAGTTACGCTAGCGGGGCGAATGAGCAGTTCTTC
TRBD1	TRBV6-5	few	TRBJ1-2	CASSPSDRGYGYTF	TGTGCCAGCAGTCCCTCTGACAGGGGCTATGGCTACACCTTC
.	TRBV12-3/TRBV12-4	many	TRBJ2-3	CASRRMGTDTQYF	TGTGCCAGCCGAAGGATGGGAACAGATACGCAGTATTTT
.	TRBV6-2/TRBV6-3	many	TRBJ2-1	CASSPPPGVRTSYNEQFF	TGTGCCAGCAGTCCCCCACCCGGGGTGCGGACTTCCTACAATGAGCAGTTCTTC
.	TRBV29-1	many	TRBJ2-1	CSVQGGAYNEQFF	TGCAGCGTCCAAGGAGGTGCGTACAATGAGCAGTTCTTC
.	TRBV28	.	TRBJ1-5	CAVRGGSNQPQHF	TGTGCCGTCAGGGGAGGGAGCAATCAGCCCCAGCATTTT
.	TRBV29-1	few	TRBJ2-7	CSVEGGDAAYEQYF	TGCAGCGTTGAAGGGGGAGATGCGGCCTACGAGCAGTACTTC
.	TRBV20-1	.	TRBJ2-2	CSARGSNTGELFF	TGCAGTGCTAGAGGGAGCAACACCGGGGAGCTGTTTTTT
.	TRBV7-2	few	TRBJ2-7	CASTVDPDYEQYF	TGTGCCAGCACCGTTGACCCGGACTACGAGCAGTACTTC
TRBD1	TRBV7-2	many	TRBJ1-2	CASTAQSGTGAFGYTF	TGTGCCAGCACCGCCCAATCCGGGACAGGGGCGTTCGGCTACACCTTC
TRBD2	TRBV5-4	many	TRBJ2-1	CASMVAGASGNEQFF	TGTGCCAGCATGGTAGCGGGAGCATCGGGGAATGAGCAGTTCTTC
.	TRBV7-2	many	TRBJ2-1	CASRPAGSSYNEQFF	TGTGCCAGCAGACCAGCGGGCAGCTCCTACAATGAGCAGTTCTTC
.	TRBV12-3/TRBV12-4	many	TRBJ1-1	CASSSTTWNTEAFF	TGTGCCAGCAGTTCGACGACTTGGAACACTGAAGCTTTCTTT
.	TRBV7-2	many	TRBJ2-4	CASSKGGGIDIQYF	TGTGCCAGCAGCAAGGGGGGGGGGATTGACATTCAGTACTTC
.	TRBV7-8	many	TRBJ1-3	CASSLSGAGNTIYF	TGTGCCAGCAGCTTATCAGGGGCTGGAAACACCATATATTTT
.	TRBV5-1	few	TRBJ2-5	CASSLATGLWETQYF	TGCGCCAGCAGCTTGGCCACAGGGCTATGGGAGACCCAGTACTTC
.	TRBV7-8	many	TRBJ2-5	CASSARPSTETQYF	TGTGCCAGCAGCGCCCGGCCGAGCACAGAGACCCAGTACTTC
TRBD1	TRBV6-5	.	TRBJ1-4	CASSSRQGLRNEKLFF	TGTGCCAGCAGCTCACGACAGGGTTTGAGGAATGAAAAACTGTTTTTT
TRBD2	TRBV7-9	.	TRBJ2-1	CASSSGKKLAGGDGDEQFF	TGTGCCAGCAGCTCCGGAAAGAAACTAGCGGGAGGGGATGGGGATGAGCAGTTCTTC
.	TRBV11-3	few	TRBJ2-1	CASSSAPPNEQFF	TGTGCCAGCAGCTCCGCCCCTCCGAATGAGCAGTTCTTC
TRBD2	TRBV10-3	many	TRBJ2-2	CATRLAGESGELFF	TGTGCCACTCGACTAGCGGGAGAATCCGGGGAGCTGTTTTTT
TRBD1	TRBV7-2	many	TRBJ1-5	CASSKKDRGRNQPQHF	TGTGCCAGCAGCAAAAAGGACAGGGGGCGAAATCAGCCCCAGCATTTT
TRBD2	TRBV6-2/TRBV6-3	many	TRBJ2-7	CASSSPGTSGTQYF	TGTGCCAGCAGCTCGCCTGGGACTAGCGGGACGCAGTACTTC
.	TRBV19	.	TRBJ2-3	CASSIDLARTNSNTQYF	TGTGCCAGTAGTATAGATCTTGCCAGGACCAATTCGAATACGCAGTATTTT